These 22 T cell receptor beta chains originate from one sample sequenced in a study of CXCR3-negative and CXCR3-positive naive CD8 T cells. Study results and limitations: Naive cells positive for CXCR3 carried more hydrophobic TRB CDR3s than CXCR3-negative ones.

Researchers prepared the TRB cDNA libraries using 5' RACE with UMI labels. TCRdb re-called the 5' RACE reads and catalogs CDR3 proteins one per entry, DNA excluded. The sample data list 150,000 to 180,000 distinct CDR3 sequences. Their cognate antigens are unknown. The sequencing sample was made of naive CXCR3+ CD8+ T cells from blood. Stated subset: CD45RO-CCR7+CD27+CD95- naive CD8+ T cells expressing CXCR3 (TNR3+). The origin of the receptors is a human donor in good health. Some clones in this sample may be carry-over from other donors' samples.

The chain is built from TRBV13 and TRBJ2-1. The CDR3 is 12 residues long. Germline loops: CDR1 PRHDT, CDR2 FYEKMQ (reference sequence). CDR3 sequence: CASSATANEQFF. Supplemented by reference TRBV13 and TRBJ2-1, the full variable domain reads AAGVIQSPRHLIKEKRETATLKCYPIPRHDTVYWYQQGPGQDPQFLISFYEKMQSDKGSIPDRFSAQQFSDYHSELNMSSLELGDSALYFCASSATANEQFFGPGTRLTVL.

V is TRBV28 and J is TRBJ2-5. The CDR3 runs to 13 residues. Germline V gene data show CDR1 as MDHEN and CDR2 as SYDVKM. CDR3 region: CACSLSTGKTQYF.

The V and J genes are TRBV30 and TRBJ2-7; TCRdb selects TRBD2, and the lack of DNA leaves this call unchecked. The CDR3 covers 13 residues. In germline, CDR1 is GTSNPN, CDR2 SVGIG (reference sequence). The CDR3 loop is CAWSDVAPYEQYF.

This sequence joins TRBV28 and TRBJ1-5; the TCRdb call, TRBD1, lacks DNA for checking. The CDR3 consists of 12 residues. Germline V lookup: CDR1 MDHEN, CDR2 SYDVKM. CDR3: CASSFQQGFQHF.

The chain combines TRBV19 with TRBJ2-1. CDR1 is LNHDA, CDR2 SQIVND, per germline (reference sequence). The CDR3 spans 11 residues. The CDR3 reads CASSNYNEQFF.

J is TRBJ2-5 and V is TRBV7-9; TCRdb gives TRBD2 as the D gene, but with no DNA this cannot be confirmed. Germline-derived CDR1 and CDR2 are SEHNR and FQNEAQ (reference sequence). This CDR3 has 18 amino acids. The CDR3 loop reads CASSQLVAGVSGQETQYF.

The chain links TRBV4-2 to TRBJ2-7; the TCRdb D gene call, TRBD1, has no DNA to confirm it. The CDR3 has 14 residues. The V gene's germline CDR1 is LGHNA and CDR2 YNFKEQ. The CDR3 sequence: CASSQETGDYEQYF.

The chain uses TRBV2 and TRBJ2-1; with no DNA, the TCRdb D assignment of TRBD1 cannot be verified. This CDR3 is 15 amino acids long. Germline V gene data show CDR1 as SNHLY and CDR2 as FYNNEI. The CDR3: CASSEGTGAYNEQFF.

This chain joins TRBV12-3 or TRBV12-4 and TRBJ1-2; the TCRdb call, TRBD1, lacks DNA for checking. There are 13 residues in the CDR3. CDR3 region: CASSSTGYYGYTF.

V and J are TRBV15 and TRBJ2-7; TCRdb's assignment of TRBD1 cannot be checked, as there is no DNA. There are 13 residues in the CDR3. Germline V gene lookup returns CDR1 LNHNV and CDR2 YYDKDF (reference sequence). The CDR3: CATSPRSSYEQYF.

This sequence joins TRBV7-9 and TRBJ2-7; TCRdb proposes TRBD1, but this gene call is untestable without DNA. CDR1 SEHNR and CDR2 FQNEAQ come from the germline V gene (reference sequence). CDR3 length: 15 amino acids. CDR3 amino acids: CASSLGTTGYYEQYF.

The chain carries TRBV28 and TRBJ2-5; without DNA, the TCRdb call of TRBD2 cannot be checked. CDR3 length: 19 amino acids. Germline V gene lookup returns CDR1 MDHEN and CDR2 SYDVKM. The CDR3 protein is CASSLLIGLAGGLQETQYF.

V is TRBV5-3 and J is TRBJ2-1; TCRdb gives TRBD1 as the D gene, but with no DNA this cannot be confirmed. TRBV5-3 is identified as an open reading frame with a role that is uncertain. The CDR3 loop spans 17 amino acids. The CDR3 region is CARSLWPAGAVDLEQFF.

The chain combines TRBV7-9 with TRBJ2-4; TCRdb selects TRBD1, and the lack of DNA leaves this call unchecked. The CDR3 extends over 15 amino acids. CDR1 and CDR2 (germline): SEHNR, FQNEAQ (reference sequence). The CDR3 is CASSRYRETKNIQYF.

This chain's CDR3 is CASSPTLAHEQYF. The V gene is TRBV9, the J gene TRBJ2-7. The germline V gene encodes CDR1 SGDLS and CDR2 YYNGEE. The CDR3 consists of 13 residues.

V is TRBV10-3 and J is TRBJ2-7. Germline V gene data show CDR1 as ENHRY and CDR2 as SYGVKD. This CDR3 spans 15 amino acids. The CDR3: CAISGSDSPSYEQYF.

CDR3: CASSPTQTHYGYTF. This chain uses TRBV5-1 with TRBJ1-2. The CDR3 is made up of 14 amino acids. The germline CDR1 and CDR2 sequences are SGHRS and YFSETQ.

This CDR3 is CSVEAVSGNTIYF. V and J are TRBV29-1 and TRBJ1-3. The CDR3 is 13 residues long. Germline V lookup: CDR1 SQVTM, CDR2 ANQGSEA.

The gene calls are TRBV4-3 and TRBJ2-1; checking the TCRdb D call of TRBD1 is not possible without DNA. The CDR3 consists of 16 residues. The germline V gene encodes CDR1 LGHNA and CDR2 YSLEER. Here the CDR3 reads CASSPGQGPGYNEQFF.

This chain's CDR3 is CASSQTSKPPWAFF. The J gene is TRBJ1-1, the V gene TRBV4-1; the D call from TCRdb, TRBD1, cannot be confirmed without DNA. Germline V gene lookup returns CDR1 MGHRA and CDR2 YSYEKL. There are 14 residues in the CDR3.

The chain is built from TRBV7-8 and TRBJ2-1; TCRdb's D call of TRBD1 is untestable without DNA. Germline CDR1 is SGHVS and CDR2 is FQNEAQ. There are 15 residues in the CDR3. CDR3 loop: CASSFGTGGYNEQFF.

The rearrangement joins TRBV7-2 to TRBJ2-2; lacking DNA, the TRBD1 call made by TCRdb goes unchecked. The CDR3 is made up of 16 amino acids. CDR1 is SGHTA and CDR2 is FQGNSA in the germline V gene. This CDR3 is CASSLRGGRYTGELFF.